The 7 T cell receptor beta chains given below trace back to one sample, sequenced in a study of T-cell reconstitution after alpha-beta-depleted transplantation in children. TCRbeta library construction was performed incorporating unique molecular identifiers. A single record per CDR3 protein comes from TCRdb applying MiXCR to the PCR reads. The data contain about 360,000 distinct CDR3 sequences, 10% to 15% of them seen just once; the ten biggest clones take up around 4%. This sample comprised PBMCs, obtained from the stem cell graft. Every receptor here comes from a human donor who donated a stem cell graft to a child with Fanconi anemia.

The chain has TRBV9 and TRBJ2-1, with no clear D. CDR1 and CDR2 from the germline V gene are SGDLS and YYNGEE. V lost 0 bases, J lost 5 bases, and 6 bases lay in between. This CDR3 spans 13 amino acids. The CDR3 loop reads CASSVVNNNEQFF. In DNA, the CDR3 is TGTGCCAGCAGCGTAGTTAACAACAATGAGCAGTTCTTC.

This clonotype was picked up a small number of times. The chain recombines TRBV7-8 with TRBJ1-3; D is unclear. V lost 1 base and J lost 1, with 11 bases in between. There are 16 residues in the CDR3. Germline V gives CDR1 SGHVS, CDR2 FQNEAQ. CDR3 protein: CASSLGIQESGNTIYF. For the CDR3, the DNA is TGTGCCAGCAGCTTAGGTATTCAGGAGTCTGGAAACACCATATATTTT.

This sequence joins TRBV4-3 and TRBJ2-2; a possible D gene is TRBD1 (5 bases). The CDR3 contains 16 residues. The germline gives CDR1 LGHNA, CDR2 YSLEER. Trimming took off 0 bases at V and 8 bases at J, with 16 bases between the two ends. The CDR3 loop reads CASSQEGRVKSGELFF. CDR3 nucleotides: TGCGCCAGCAGCCAAGAGGGCAGGGTAAAATCAGGGGAGCTGTTTTTT.

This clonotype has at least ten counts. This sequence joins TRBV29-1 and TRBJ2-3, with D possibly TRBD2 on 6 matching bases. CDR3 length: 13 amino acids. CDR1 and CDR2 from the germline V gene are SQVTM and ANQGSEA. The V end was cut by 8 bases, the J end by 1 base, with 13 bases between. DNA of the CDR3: TGCAGCTTCGTGACGGGGGGCACAGATACGCAGTATTTT. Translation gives CSFVTGGTDTQYF.

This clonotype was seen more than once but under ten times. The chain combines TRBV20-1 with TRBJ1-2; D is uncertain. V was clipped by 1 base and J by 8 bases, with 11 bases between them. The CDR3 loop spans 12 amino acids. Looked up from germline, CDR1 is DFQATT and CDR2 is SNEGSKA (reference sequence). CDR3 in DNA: TGCAGTGCTAGAGCCCCGAACCCCGGCTACACCTTC. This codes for CSARAPNPGYTF.

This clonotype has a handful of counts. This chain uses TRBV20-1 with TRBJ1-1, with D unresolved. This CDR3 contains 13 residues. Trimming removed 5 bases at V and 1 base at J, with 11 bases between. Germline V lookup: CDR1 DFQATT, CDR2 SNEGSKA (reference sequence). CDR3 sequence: CSAVDGENTEAFF. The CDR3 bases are TGCAGTGCTGTGGACGGAGAGAACACTGAAGCTTTCTTT.

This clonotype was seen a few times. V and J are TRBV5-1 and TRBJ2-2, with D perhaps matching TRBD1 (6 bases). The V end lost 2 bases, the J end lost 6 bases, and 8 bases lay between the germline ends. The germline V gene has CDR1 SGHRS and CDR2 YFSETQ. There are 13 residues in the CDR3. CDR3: CASSLDRPGELFF. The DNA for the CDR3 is TGCGCCAGCAGCTTAGACAGGCCCGGGGAGCTGTTTTTT.